This TCR beta chain was captured by sequencing in a study of T-cell reconstitution after alpha-beta-depleted transplantation in children. This clonotype was seen repeatedly, ten times or more. Its target is unknown. Preparing the TCRbeta library involved the use of unique molecular identifiers. MiXCR was run by TCRdb on the PCR reads, yielding one entry per CDR3 protein. The sample carries about 300,000 distinct CDR3 sequences, about 9.5% recorded once. Study-level findings and limits: At day 60, the high TCRbeta diversity found in some patients originated from recipient T cells and thymic progenitors that had survived. One year post-transplant, T-cell counts and diversity were largely derived from T cells produced anew.

The sequencing used PBMCs, collected before TCRalphabeta/CD19-depleted stem cell transplant. The sequence was collected from a boy younger than two with acute myeloid leukemia, due to receive a stem cell transplant.

The CDR3 reads CASRPTTGNTGELFF. CDR3 coding DNA: TGTGCCAGCAGGCCGACGACAGGCAACACCGGGGAGCTGTTTTTT. The chain couples TRBV28 to TRBJ2-2; D is possibly TRBD1 (6 bases). Germline lookup yields CDR1 MDHEN and CDR2 SYDVKM. V was trimmed by 6 bases and J by 2 bases, leaving 13 bases between them. The CDR3 has 15 amino acids.